The 9 T cell receptor beta chains below come from one sample, sequenced in a study of cytomegalovirus exposure and HLA in healthy donors. The PCR contained 60 Vbeta and 13 Jbeta primers. Assay: immunoSEQ multiplex PCR; the TCRdb copy retains only in-frame clones and omits some. The sample gives some 100,000 clones, roughly three quarters of which show up once; under 5% is in the top ten. The sample consisted of PBMCs. These TCRs come from a woman in her forties or fifties in good health and CMV-seropositive.

Comment on this clone: The same CDR3 also results from other DNA sequences found in this sample. The chain joins TRBV30 to TRBJ2-3; D possibly corresponds to TRBD2 (6 bases). V was cut by 0 bases and J by 4 bases, with 8 bases left in between. Germline loops: CDR1 GTSNPN, CDR2 SVGIG (reference sequence). CDR3 size: 13 residues. CDR3 in amino acids: CAWSVGGADTQYF. CDR3 bases: TGTGCCTGGAGTGTAGGAGGGGCAGATACGCAGTATTTT.

With regard to this clone: The junction departs from the called germline gene at one end, perhaps through a read error. The chain is built from TRBV7-7 and TRBJ2-5; TRBD2 matches 10 bases. This CDR3 contains 14 residues. CDR1 is SSHAT, CDR2 FNYEAQ, per germline (reference sequence). The CDR3, as DNA: TGTGCTAGCAGCTTGCTAGCGGGGGAAGAGACCCAGTACTTC. Translation: CASSLLAGEETQYF.

This clone has only a few counts. The CDR3 nucleotides are TGTGCCAGTAGTCGGTCGATTCAAGAGACCCAGTACTTC. Translating gives CASSRSIQETQYF. The rearrangement links TRBV19 to TRBJ2-5, with D unresolved. The V and J ends lost 5 bases and 2 bases respectively, with 9 bases between them. The CDR3 length is 13 residues. Germline CDR1 LNHDA, CDR2 SQIVND (reference sequence).

The genes are TRBV10-3 and TRBJ2-7; D unclear. This CDR3 comprises 13 residues. CDR1 and CDR2 from the germline V gene are ENHRY and SYGVKD. The ends were cut back, 6 bases at V and 2 bases at J, with 11 bases in the middle. CDR3 nucleotides: TGTGCCATCAGAGATGGGCTCGCCTACGAGCAGTACTTC. This encodes CAIRDGLAYEQYF.

The chain carries TRBV7-3 and TRBJ1-1; tentatively, D is TRBD1 (6 bases). The germline V and J ends were trimmed by 6 bases and 3 bases, with 17 bases remaining between them. CDR1 and CDR2 (germline): SGHTA, FQGTGA. The CDR3 is 15 amino acids. The CDR3 nucleotides read TGTGCCAGCAGTGACCGGGACACAATTCACACTGAAGCTTTCTTT. Translation gives CASSDRDTIHTEAFF.

The rearrangement links TRBV29-1 to TRBJ2-1; the match to TRBD1 covers 12 bases. Trimming took 6 bases from V and 4 from J; bases not matched to a gene: 16. The CDR3 is made up of 18 amino acids. The germline V gene has CDR1 SQVTM and CDR2 ANQGSEA. The CDR3, as DNA: TGCAGCGTCGAGGATTCCGGGACAGGGGGCAAAATTTACAATGAGCAGTTCTTC. It encodes CSVEDSGTGGKIYNEQFF.

V usage is TRBV7-2 and J usage is TRBJ2-6, with D possibly matching TRBD2 (7 bases). V was trimmed by 8 bases and J by 2 bases, leaving 22 bases between them. CDR1 and CDR2 from the germline V gene are SGHTA and FQGNSA. The CDR3 is 18 residues long. CDR3 region: CASGGGRNRDTGANVLTF. The CDR3, as DNA: TGTGCCAGCGGGGGGGGTCGTAACAGGGACACTGGGGCCAACGTCCTGACTTTC.

The chain couples TRBV19 to TRBJ2-1; unclear D gene. The germline V and J ends were trimmed by 1 base and 5 bases, with 6 bases remaining between them. Looked up from germline, CDR1 is LNHDA and CDR2 is SQIVND (reference sequence). CDR3 length: 13 residues. This CDR3 is CASSIGLNNEQFF. CDR3 DNA: TGTGCCAGTAGTATAGGACTCAACAATGAGCAGTTCTTC.

The gene calls are TRBV7-6 and TRBJ2-6; D remains ambiguous. Trimming pared 0 bases from V and 1 base from J, leaving 13 bases between. The CDR3 loop spans 18 amino acids. Germline CDR1 and CDR2: SGHVS and FNYEAQ. The CDR3: CASSLARGSSSGANVLTF. The CDR3 DNA follows: TGTGCCAGCAGCTTAGCGCGAGGTAGCTCATCTGGGGCCAACGTCCTGACTTTC.